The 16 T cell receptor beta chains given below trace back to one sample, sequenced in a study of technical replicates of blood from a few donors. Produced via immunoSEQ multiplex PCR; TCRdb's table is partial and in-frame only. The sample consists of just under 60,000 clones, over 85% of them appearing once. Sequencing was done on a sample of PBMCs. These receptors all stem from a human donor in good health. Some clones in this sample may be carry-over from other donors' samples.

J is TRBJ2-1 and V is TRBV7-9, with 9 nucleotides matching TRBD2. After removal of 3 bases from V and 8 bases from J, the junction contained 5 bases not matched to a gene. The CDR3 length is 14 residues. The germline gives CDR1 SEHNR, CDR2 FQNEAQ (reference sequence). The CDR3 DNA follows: TGTGCCAGCAGCTTTAGCGGGAGTGGATATGAGCAGTTCTTC. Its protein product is CASSFSGSGYEQFF.

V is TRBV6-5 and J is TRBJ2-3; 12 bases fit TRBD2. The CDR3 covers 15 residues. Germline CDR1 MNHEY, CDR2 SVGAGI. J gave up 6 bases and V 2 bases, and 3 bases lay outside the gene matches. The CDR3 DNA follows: TGTGCCAGCAGTTACGCTAGCGGGGGGGTGGATACGCAGTATTTT. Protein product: CASSYASGGVDTQYF.

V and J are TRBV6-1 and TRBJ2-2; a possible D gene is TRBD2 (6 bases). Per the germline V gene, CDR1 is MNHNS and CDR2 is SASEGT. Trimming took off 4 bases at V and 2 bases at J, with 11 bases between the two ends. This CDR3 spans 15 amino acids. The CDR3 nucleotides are TGTGCCAGCAGTGGAAATAGCGGTAACACCGGGGAGCTGTTTTTT. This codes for CASSGNSGNTGELFF.

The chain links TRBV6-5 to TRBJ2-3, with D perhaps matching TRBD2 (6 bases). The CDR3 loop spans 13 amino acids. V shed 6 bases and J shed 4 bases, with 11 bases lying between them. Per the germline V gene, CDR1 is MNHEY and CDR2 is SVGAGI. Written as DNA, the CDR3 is TGTGCCAGCAGCCCCGGAGGGCCAGATACGCAGTATTTT. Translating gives CASSPGGPDTQYF.

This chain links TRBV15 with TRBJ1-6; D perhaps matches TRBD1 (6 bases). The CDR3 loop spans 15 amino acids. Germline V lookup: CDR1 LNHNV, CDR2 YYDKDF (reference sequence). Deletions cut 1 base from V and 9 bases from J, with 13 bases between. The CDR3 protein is CATSRGTALGSPLHF. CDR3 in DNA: TGTGCCACCAGCAGAGGGACAGCCCTCGGTTCACCCCTCCACTTT.

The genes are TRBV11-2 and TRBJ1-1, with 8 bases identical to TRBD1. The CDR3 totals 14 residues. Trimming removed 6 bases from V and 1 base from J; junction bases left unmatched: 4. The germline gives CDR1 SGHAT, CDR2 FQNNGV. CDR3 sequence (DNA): TGTGCCAGCAGTTACAGGGGGGGGAACACTGAAGCTTTCTTT. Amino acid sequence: CASSYRGGNTEAFF.

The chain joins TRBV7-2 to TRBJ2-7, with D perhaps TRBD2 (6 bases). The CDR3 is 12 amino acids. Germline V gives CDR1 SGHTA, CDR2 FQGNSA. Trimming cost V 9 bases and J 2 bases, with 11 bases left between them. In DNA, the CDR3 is TGTGCCAGTGCGCGGGATCCCTACGAGCAGTACTTC. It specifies CASARDPYEQYF.

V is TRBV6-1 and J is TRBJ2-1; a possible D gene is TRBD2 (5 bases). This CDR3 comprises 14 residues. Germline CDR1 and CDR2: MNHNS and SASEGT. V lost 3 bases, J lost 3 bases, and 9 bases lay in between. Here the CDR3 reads CASSDRGNYNEQFF. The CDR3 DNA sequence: TGTGCCAGCAGTGACCGGGGAAACTACAATGAGCAGTTCTTC.

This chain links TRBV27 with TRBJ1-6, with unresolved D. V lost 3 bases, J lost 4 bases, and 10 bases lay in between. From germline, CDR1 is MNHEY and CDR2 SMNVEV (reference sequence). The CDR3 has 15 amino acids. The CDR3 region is CASSFLIEYNSPLHF. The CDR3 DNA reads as TGTGCCAGCAGTTTTCTTATAGAATATAATTCACCCCTCCACTTT.

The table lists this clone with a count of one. Here the CDR3 reads CASSPGLETETQYF. DNA for the CDR3: TGTGCCAGCAGTCCCGGACTAGAGACGGAGACCCAGTACTTC. This rearrangement joins TRBV6-5 to TRBJ2-5, with 7 bases identical to TRBD2. This CDR3 comprises 14 residues. V lost 5 bases, J lost 5 bases, and 8 bases stayed unmatched. In germline, CDR1 is MNHEY, CDR2 SVGAGI.

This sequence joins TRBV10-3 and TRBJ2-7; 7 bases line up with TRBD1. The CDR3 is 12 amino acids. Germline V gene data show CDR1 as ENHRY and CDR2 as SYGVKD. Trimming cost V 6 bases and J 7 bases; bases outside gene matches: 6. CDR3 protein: CAISRTGGEQYF. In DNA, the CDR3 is TGTGCCATCAGCCGGACAGGTGGGGAGCAGTACTTC.

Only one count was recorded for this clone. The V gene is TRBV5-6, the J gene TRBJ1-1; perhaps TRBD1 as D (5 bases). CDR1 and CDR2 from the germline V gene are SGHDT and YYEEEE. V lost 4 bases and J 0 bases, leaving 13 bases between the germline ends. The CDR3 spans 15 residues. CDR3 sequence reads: CASSLGHPVNTEAFF. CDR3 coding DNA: TGTGCCAGCAGCCTTGGACACCCCGTGAACACTGAAGCTTTCTTT.

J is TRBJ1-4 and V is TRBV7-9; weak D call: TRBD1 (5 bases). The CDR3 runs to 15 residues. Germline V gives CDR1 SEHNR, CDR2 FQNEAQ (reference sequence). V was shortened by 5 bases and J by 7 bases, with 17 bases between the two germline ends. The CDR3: CASSPIRESREKLFF. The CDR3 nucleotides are TGTGCCAGCAGCCCAATCAGGGAAAGTCGTGAAAAACTGTTTTTT.

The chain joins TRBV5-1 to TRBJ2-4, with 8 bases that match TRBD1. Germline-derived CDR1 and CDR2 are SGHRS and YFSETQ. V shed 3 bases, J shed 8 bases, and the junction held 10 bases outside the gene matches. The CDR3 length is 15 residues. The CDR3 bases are TGCGCCAGCAGCTGGGAACAGGGGGAGTGGGACATTCAGTACTTC. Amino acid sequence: CASSWEQGEWDIQYF.

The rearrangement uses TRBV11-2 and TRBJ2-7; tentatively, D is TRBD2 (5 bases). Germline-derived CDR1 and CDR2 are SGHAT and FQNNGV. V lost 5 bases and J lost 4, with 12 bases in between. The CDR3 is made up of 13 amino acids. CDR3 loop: CASSSNRGYEQYF. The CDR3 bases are TGTGCCAGCAGCAGTAATCGGGGTTACGAGCAGTACTTC.

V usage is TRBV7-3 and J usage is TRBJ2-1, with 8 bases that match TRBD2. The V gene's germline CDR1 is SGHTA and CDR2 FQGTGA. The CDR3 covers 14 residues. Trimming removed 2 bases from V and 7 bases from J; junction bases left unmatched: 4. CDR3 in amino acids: CASSLGGRRNEQFF. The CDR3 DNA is TGTGCCAGCAGCTTAGGCGGGAGGAGGAATGAGCAGTTCTTC. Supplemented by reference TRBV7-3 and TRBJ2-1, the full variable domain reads GAGVSQTPSNKVTEKGKYVELRCDPISGHTALYWYRQSLGQGPEFLIYFQGTGAADDSGLPNDRFFAVRPEGSVSTLKIQRTERGDSAVYLCASSLGGRRNEQFFGPGTRLTVL.